This T cell receptor (beta chain) was recovered during a study of early T cells in non-severe SARS-CoV-2 infection. Study-level information: Sequencing was performed on bulk RNA from unsorted whole blood, leaving chains unpaired.

Unique molecular identifiers (one per individual cDNA molecule) were attached. TCRdb reprocessed the 5' RACE reads via MiXCR and lists one record per CDR3 protein. This table holds some 66,000 distinct CDR3 sequences, approximately 12% found once. Findings and limits, study-wide: Lookups in VDJdb leaned toward anti-spike CD8 responses and missed private and CD4 specificities.

This clonotype turned up a few times. Its antigen is as yet unknown. The V gene end was trimmed by 4 bases and the J gene end by 1 base; junction bases not matched to a gene: 8. The CDR3 is made up of 16 amino acids. The germline V gene has CDR1 MDHEN and CDR2 SYDVKM. Source material: whole blood. The V gene is TRBV28, the J gene TRBJ2-3; 7 nucleotides match TRBD2. The source of this sequence is an adult who was a healthcare worker with PCR-confirmed SARS-CoV-2 infection or an uninfected control (not recorded which). CDR3 in DNA: TGTGCCAGCAGTTCAGTGGGGGACTACCGCACAGATACGCAGTATTTT. Protein sequence: CASSSVGDYRTDTQYF.